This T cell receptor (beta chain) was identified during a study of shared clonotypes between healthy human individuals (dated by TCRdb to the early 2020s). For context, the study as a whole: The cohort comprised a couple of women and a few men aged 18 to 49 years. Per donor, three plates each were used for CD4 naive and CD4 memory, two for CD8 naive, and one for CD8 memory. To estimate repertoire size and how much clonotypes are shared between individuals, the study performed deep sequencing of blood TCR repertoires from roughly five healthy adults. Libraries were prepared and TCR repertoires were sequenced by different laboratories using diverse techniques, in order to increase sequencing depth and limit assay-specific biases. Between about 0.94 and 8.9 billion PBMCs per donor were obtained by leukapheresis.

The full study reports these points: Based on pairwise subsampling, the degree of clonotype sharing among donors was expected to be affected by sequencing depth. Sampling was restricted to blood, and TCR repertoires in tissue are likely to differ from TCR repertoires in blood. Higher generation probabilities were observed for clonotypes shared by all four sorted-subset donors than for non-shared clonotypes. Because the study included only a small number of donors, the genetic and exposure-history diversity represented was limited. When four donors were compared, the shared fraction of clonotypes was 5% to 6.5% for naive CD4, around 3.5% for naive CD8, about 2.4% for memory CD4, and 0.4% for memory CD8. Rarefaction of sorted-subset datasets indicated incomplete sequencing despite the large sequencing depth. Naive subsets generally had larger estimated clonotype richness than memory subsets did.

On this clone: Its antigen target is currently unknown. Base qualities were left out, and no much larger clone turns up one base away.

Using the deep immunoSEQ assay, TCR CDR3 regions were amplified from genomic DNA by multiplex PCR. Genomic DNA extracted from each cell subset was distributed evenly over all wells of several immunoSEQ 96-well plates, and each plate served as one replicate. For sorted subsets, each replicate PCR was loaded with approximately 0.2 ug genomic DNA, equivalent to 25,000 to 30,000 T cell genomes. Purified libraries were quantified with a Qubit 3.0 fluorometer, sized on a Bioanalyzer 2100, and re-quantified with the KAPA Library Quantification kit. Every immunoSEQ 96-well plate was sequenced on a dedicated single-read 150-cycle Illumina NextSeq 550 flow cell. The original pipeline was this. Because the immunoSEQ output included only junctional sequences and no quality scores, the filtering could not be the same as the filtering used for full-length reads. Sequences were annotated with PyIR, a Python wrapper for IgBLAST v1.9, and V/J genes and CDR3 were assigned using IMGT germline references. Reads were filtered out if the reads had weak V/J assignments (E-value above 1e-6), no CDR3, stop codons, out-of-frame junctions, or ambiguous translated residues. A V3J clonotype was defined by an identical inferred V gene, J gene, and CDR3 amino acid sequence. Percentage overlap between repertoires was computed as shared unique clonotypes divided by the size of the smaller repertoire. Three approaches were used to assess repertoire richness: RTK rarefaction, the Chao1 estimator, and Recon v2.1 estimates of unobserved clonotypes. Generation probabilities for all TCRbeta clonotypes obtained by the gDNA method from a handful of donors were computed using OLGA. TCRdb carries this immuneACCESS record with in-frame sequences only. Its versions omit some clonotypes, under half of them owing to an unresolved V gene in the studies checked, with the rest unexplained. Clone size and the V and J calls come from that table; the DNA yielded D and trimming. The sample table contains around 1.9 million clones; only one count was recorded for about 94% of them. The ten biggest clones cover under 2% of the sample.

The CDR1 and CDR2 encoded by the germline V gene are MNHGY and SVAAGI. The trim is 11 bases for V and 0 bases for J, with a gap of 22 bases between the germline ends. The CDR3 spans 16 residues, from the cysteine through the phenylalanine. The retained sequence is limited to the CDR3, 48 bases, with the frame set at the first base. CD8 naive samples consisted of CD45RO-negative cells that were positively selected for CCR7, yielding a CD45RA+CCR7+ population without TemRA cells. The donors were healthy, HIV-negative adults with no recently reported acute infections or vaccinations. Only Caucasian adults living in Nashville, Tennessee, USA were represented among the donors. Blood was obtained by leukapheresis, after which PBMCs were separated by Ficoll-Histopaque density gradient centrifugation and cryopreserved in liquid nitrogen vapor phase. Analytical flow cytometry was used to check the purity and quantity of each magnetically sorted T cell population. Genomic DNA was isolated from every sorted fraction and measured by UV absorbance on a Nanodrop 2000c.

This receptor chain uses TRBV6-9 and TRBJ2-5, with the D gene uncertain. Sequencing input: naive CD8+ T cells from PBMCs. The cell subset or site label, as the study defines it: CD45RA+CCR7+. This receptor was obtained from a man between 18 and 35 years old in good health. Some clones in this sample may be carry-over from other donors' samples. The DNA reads TGTGCCGAGATGGACGATACAGCCTACAACCAAGAGACCCAGTACTTC. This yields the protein CAEMDDTAYNQETQYF.